A single T cell receptor (beta chain) is shown here with its context. The treatment was: about 20 received Ad26.COV2.S at low or high dose, single or two shots; several received placebo; per-sample allocation not given. Each sample was drawn 63 days after the first injection (of vaccine or placebo). It was an adult aged 18-55 years in Boston who was the donor. An Ad26 vector that expressed Wuhan-strain SARS-CoV-2 spike constituted the vaccine. TCRdb keeps only in-frame clones here, not all; method: immunoSEQ multiplex PCR. The top ten clones hold under 4.5% of a sample with 350,000 to 500,000 clones, roughly 88% of them seen once. These data are taken from a study of Ad26.COV2.S vaccination and SARS-CoV-2 variants. Germline V gives CDR1 SEHNR, CDR2 FQNEAQ (reference sequence). This CDR3 contains 14 residues. The V gene lost 5 bases and the J gene lost 0 bases, with 7 bases spanning the gap.

The V and J genes are TRBV7-9 and TRBJ2-2, with D unresolved. Specimen: peripheral blood, collected in a trial of Ad26.COV2.S vaccine versus placebo. This TCR was recovered from a person between 18 and 65 years old who received the Ad26.COV2.S COVID-19 vaccine or a placebo. CDR3 loop: CASSPLTNTGELFF. The CDR3 bases are TGTGCCAGCAGCCCCCTGACGAACACCGGGGAGCTGTTTTTT.